The clone carrying this T cell receptor (beta chain) was found once. The antigen remains undetermined. The data belong to a study of early stage breast cancer tumors. Overall study: Most invasive tumors, twelve of 16, were ER+/PR+/HER2-. General study points: Tumors had roughly 2.6-fold higher T cell density than normal breast. Comparing each tissue with blood distinguished tumor from normal in about 90% of the 16 patients. Commonly generated sequences made up most enriched TCRB sequences shared between patients.

Data came from immunoSEQ multiplex PCR; TCRdb stores just in-frame clones and leaves some out. This table has under 75,000 clones, 70% to 80% appearing once. The germline CDR1 and CDR2 sequences are SGHTA and FQGNSA. J gave up 5 bases and V 2 bases, and 8 bases lay outside the gene matches. The CDR3 spans 16 residues. V and J are TRBV7-2 and TRBJ2-5; 10 bases agree with TRBD2. Sequencing input: blood. The sequence derives from a person in their thirties with breast cancer. The CDR3 DNA sequence: TGTGCCAGCAGCTTAATGAGCGGGAGGGCCGGGGAGACCCAGTACTTC. Translation: CASSLMSGRAGETQYF.